These 6 T cell receptor beta chains share one sample of origin, sequenced in a study of cytomegalovirus exposure and HLA in healthy donors. This PCR relied on a set of 60 Vbeta primers and 13 Jbeta primers. The method was immunoSEQ multiplex PCR; TCRdb's version includes in-frame clones alone and lacks a portion of them. The data show over 150,000 clones, under 80% seen once. The sequencing sample was made of PBMCs. The source of these receptors is a man aged 40-49 years in good health and CMV-seronegative.

The chain has TRBV6-5 and TRBJ2-7; D is perhaps TRBD1 (5 bases). Germline lookup yields CDR1 MNHEY and CDR2 SVGAGI. Deletions cut 1 base from V and 5 bases from J, with 12 bases between. CDR3 length equals 14 residues. The CDR3 loop reads CASSYLLGVNEQYF. CDR3 coding DNA: TGTGCCAGCAGTTACTTATTAGGGGTCAACGAGCAGTACTTC.

The V and J genes are TRBV10-3 and TRBJ1-2; D is possibly TRBD1 (5 bases). Trimming left V 6 bases short and J 4 bases short, with 24 bases between. Per germline, CDR1 ENHRY and CDR2 SYGVKD. The CDR3 is 17 amino acids. CDR3 DNA sequence: TGTGCCATCAGCGGGTGGGGCCAGCAAGGGGAAGGCTATGGCTACACCTTC. Residues: CAISGWGQQGEGYGYTF.

This clone was picked up one time. Relative to the germline gene, one junction end is altered; a read error may explain this. This chain uses TRBV30 with TRBJ1-2, with TRBD1 matching over 7 bases. The CDR3 runs to 11 residues. CDR1 GTSNPN and CDR2 SVGIG come from the germline V gene (reference sequence). The CDR3 loop is CAWSLQGSLGF. The CDR3 coding sequence is TGTGCCTGGAGCCTACAGGGGAGCCTTGGCTTC.

This clone has only a few counts. The chain has TRBV6-6 and TRBJ1-2; D unclear. CDR3 length equals 12 residues. V dropped 6 bases and J dropped 1 base, with 6 bases sitting between them. Germline CDR1 reads MNHNY; CDR2 reads SVGAGI (reference sequence). The CDR3 sequence is CASSPVNYGYTF. In DNA, the CDR3 is TGTGCCAGCAGCCCTGTTAACTATGGCTACACCTTC.

This rearrangement joins TRBV19 to TRBJ2-1; no firm D call. The CDR3 runs to 14 residues. Germline-derived CDR1 and CDR2 are LNHDA and SQIVND (reference sequence). The germline V and J ends were trimmed by 3 bases and 9 bases, with 15 bases remaining between them. CDR3 sequence (DNA): TGTGCCAGTAGTATTGAGGAAAATGTAGGTGAGCAGTTCTTC. This codes for CASSIEENVGEQFF.

The rearrangement uses TRBV9 and TRBJ2-5; a possible D gene is TRBD1 (6 bases). Germline V CDR1 and CDR2: SGDLS, YYNGEE. Trimming cost V 0 bases and J 4 bases, with 10 bases left between them. The CDR3 runs to 14 residues. The CDR3 spells CASSVGSGVETQYF. The CDR3 bases are TGTGCCAGCAGCGTAGGTTCAGGGGTAGAGACCCAGTACTTC.